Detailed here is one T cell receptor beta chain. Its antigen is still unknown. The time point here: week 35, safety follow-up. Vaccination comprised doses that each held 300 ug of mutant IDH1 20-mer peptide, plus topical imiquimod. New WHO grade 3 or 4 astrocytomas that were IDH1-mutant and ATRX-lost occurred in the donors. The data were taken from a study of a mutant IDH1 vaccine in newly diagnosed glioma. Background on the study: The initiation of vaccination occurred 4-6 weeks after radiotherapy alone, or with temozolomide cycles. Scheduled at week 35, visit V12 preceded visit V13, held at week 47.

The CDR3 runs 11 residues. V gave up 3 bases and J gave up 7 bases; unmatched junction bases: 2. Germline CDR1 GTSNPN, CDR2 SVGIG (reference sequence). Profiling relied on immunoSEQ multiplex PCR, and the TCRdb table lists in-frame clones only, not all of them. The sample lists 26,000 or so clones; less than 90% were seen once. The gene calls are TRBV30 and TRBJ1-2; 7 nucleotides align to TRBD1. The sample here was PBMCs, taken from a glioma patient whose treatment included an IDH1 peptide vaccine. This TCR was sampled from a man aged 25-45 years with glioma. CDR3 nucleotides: TGTGCCTGGAGCCACAGGGGTGGCTACACCTTC. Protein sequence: CAWSHRGGYTF. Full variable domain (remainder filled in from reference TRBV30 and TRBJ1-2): SQTIHQWPATLVQPVGSPLSLECTVEGTSNPNLYWYRQAAGRGLQLLFYSVGIGQISSEVPQNLSASRPQDRQFILSSKKLLLSDSGFYLCAWSHRGGYTFGSGTRLTVV.